The clone carrying this TCR beta chain was seen a few times. The antigen remains undetermined. Amplification of TCR beta CDR3 regions was performed using RNA transcripts as template. The study used the HTBI primer set for a first-round RT-PCR of the TCR CDR3. TCRdb fed the multiplex PCR reads into MiXCR, producing one record per CDR3 protein. This table holds roughly 280,000 distinct CDR3 sequences, more than 15% found once. Under 3 months was the duration of disease in ophthalmopathy patients, who also had a Clinical Activity Score of at least 3 and a NOSPECS grade of at least 4. This entry belongs to a study of T cells in Graves' hyperthyroidism and ophthalmopathy. Study-wide context: Peripheral blood samples were taken at initial diagnosis, prior to any treatment. Regarding the study as a whole: Most thyroid clonotypes that were expanded above 0.001 also turned up in blood.

V dropped 4 bases and J dropped 2; count of bases not matched to a gene: 14. The V gene's germline CDR1 is MNHEY and CDR2 SVGEGT. This CDR3 region has 17 residues. This receptor was taken from an older woman with Graves' ophthalmopathy. The V gene is TRBV6-2 or TRBV6-3, the J gene TRBJ2-7; 7 positions match TRBD1. The source material was blood. The CDR3 coding sequence is TGTGCCAGCAGTTCACCCTGGACAGGACATGCAGCCTACGAGCAGTACTTC. Its protein is CASSSPWTGHAAYEQYF.